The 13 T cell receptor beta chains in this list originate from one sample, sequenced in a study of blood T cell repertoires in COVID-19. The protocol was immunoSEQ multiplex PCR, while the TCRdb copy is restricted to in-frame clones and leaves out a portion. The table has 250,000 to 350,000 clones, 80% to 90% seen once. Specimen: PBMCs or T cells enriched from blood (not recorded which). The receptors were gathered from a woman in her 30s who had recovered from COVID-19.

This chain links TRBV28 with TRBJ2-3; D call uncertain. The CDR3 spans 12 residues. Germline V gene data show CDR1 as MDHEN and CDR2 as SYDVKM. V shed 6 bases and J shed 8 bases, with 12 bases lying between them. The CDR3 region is CASSSARSTQYF. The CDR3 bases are TGTGCCAGCAGCTCAGCCCGGAGTACGCAGTATTTT. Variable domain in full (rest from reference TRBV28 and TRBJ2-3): DVKVTQSSRYLVKRTGEKVFLECVQDMDHENMFWYRQDPGLGLRLIYFSYDVKMKEKGDIPEGYSVSREKKERFSLILESASTNQTSMYLCASSSARSTQYFGPGTRLTVL.

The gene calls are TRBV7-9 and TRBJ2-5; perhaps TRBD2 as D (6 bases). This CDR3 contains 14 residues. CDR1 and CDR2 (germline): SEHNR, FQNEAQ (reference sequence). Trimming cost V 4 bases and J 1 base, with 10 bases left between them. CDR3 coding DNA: TGTGCCAGCAGCTCGGGAGACATCCAAGAGACCCAGTACTTC. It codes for CASSSGDIQETQYF.

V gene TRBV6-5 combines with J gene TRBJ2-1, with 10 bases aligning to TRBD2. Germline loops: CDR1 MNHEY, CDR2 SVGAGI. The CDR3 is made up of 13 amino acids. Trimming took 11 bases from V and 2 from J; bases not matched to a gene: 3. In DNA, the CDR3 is TGTGCCGGAGCGGGAGGGCCCTACAATGAGCAGTTCTTC. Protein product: CAGAGGPYNEQFF.

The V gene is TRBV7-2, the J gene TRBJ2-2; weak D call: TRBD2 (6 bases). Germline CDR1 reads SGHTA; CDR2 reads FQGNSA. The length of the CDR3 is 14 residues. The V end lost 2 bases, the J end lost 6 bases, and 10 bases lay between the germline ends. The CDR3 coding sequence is TGTGCCAGCAGCTTACGGGGGACGGCCGGGGAGCTGTTTTTT. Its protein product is CASSLRGTAGELFF.

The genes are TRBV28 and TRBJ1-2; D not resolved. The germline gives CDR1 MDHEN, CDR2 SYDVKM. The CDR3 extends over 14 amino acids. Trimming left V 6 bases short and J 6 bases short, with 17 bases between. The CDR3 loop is CASSTLIGVHGYTF. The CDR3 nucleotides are TGTGCCAGCAGCACCCTCATCGGTGTACATGGCTACACCTTC.

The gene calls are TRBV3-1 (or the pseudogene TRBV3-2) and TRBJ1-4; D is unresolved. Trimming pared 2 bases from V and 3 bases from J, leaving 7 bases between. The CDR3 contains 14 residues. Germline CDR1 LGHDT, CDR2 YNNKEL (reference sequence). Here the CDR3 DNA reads TGTGCCAGCAGCCAACAGGTTGCTAATGAAAAACTGTTTTTT. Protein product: CASSQQVANEKLFF.

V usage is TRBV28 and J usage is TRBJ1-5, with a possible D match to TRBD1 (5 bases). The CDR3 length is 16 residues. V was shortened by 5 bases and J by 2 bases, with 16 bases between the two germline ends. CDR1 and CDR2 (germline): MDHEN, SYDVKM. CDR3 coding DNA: TGTGCCAGCAGTCTGCCCGCCGGGGGACGCAATCAGCCCCAGCATTTT. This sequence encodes CASSLPAGGRNQPQHF.

CDR3 nucleotides: TGCAGCGTGGGAGGCTATGGCTACACCTTC. Translating it yields CSVGGYGYTF. The rearrangement joins TRBV29-1 to TRBJ1-2; D uncertain. The CDR3 is made up of 10 amino acids. Germline-derived CDR1 and CDR2 are SQVTM and ANQGSEA. V lost 6 bases and J lost 4, with 6 bases in between.

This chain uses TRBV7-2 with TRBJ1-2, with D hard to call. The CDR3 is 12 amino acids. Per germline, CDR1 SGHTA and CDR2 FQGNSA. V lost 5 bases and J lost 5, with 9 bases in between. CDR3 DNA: TGTGCCAGCAGCCCCAGTGGTTATGGCTACACCTTC. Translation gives CASSPSGYGYTF.

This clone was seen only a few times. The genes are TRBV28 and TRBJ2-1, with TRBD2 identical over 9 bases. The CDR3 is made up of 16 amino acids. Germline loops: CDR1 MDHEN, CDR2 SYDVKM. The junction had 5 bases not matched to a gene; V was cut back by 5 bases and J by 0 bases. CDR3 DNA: TGTGCCAGCAGTCCGCGACTAGCGGCCTCCTACAATGAGCAGTTCTTC. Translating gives CASSPRLAASYNEQFF.

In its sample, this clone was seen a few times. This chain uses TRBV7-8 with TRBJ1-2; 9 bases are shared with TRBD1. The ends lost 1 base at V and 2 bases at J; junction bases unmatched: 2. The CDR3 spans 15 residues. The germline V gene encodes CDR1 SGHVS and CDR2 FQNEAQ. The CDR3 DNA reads TGTGCCAGCAGCTTAGTAGGGACAGGGAACTATGGCTACACCTTC. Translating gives CASSLVGTGNYGYTF.

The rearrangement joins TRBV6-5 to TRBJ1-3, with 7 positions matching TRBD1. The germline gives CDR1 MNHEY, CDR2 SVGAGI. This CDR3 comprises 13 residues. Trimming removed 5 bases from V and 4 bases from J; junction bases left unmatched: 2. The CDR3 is CASSPGQGNTIYF. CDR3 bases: TGTGCCAGCAGTCCGGGACAGGGAAACACCATATATTTT.

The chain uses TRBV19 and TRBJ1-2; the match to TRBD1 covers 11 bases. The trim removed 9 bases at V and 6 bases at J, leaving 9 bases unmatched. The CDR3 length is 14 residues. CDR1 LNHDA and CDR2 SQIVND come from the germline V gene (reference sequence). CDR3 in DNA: TGTGCCAGCCATCCGGGACAGGGGGTAAATGGCTACACCTTC. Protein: CASHPGQGVNGYTF.